This T cell receptor beta chain was recorded in a study of T cell responses to AZD1222 COVID-19 vaccine. About this clone: Its antigen is not identified.

Sequencing used immunoSEQ multiplex PCR; TCRdb keeps in-frame clones, though not all of them. In the table there are approximately 110,000 clones, roughly 87% of which are singletons. Germline V gene data show CDR1 as SGHTA and CDR2 as FQGNSA. The CDR3 spans 15 residues. V trimming: 2 bases; J trimming: 4 bases; junction bases outside the gene matches: 5. General observations from the study: Spike-specific TCR depth and breadth grew after two AZD1222 doses.

This sequence originates from an adult in good health. The material was peripheral blood, obtained on day 0 of AZD1222 vaccination. This chain connects TRBV7-2 to TRBJ2-1; 7 bases agree with TRBD2. As DNA, the CDR3 is TGTGCCAGCAGCTTATCAGCGGGGATTTACAATGAGCAGTTCTTC. It specifies CASSLSAGIYNEQFF.